The rows below give T cell receptor beta chains drawn from one sample of a study of blood T cell repertoires in COVID-19. Only in-frame clones appear in the TCRdb table, and some are missing; sequencing was by immunoSEQ multiplex PCR. The table shows some 290,000 clones, with about nine tenths occurring only once. Sample: peripheral blood. These TCRs come from a woman aged 25 to 45 with COVID-19, enrolled during active disease. Each CDR3 is given with its conserved first and last residue. The D gene is left open where the match is weak. Clone size is given for some rows only: seen once, a few or many times, or a class if the clone is expanded.

D gene,clone size,J gene,V gene,CDR3 protein,CDR3 DNA
-,-,TRBJ1-2,TRBV29-1,CSVERVGYTF,TGCAGCGTTGAACGGGTCGGCTACACCTTC
TRBD2,-,TRBJ2-1,TRBV7-2,CASSLSGAGGPDEQFF,TGTGCCAGCAGCTTGTCAGGCGCGGGAGGGCCCGATGAGCAGTTCTTC
TRBD1,-,TRBJ1-5,TRBV27,CASSTRGLGPQHF,TGTGCCAGCAGTACTAGGGGGCTCGGGCCCCAGCATTTT
TRBD1,-,TRBJ2-7,TRBV7-9,CASSLATGADIYEQYF,TGTGCCAGCAGCTTAGCGACAGGGGCCGACATCTACGAGCAGTACTTC
-,-,TRBJ2-1,TRBV29-1,CSVDARNEQFF,TGCAGCGTTGACGCTAGGAATGAGCAGTTCTTC
-,-,TRBJ1-3,TRBV6-5,CASSYTGPSGNTIYF,TGTGCCAGCAGTTACACTGGGCCTTCTGGAAACACCATATATTTT
-,-,TRBJ2-7,TRBV6-2/TRBV6-3,CASSVREEYYGQYF,TGTGCCAGCAGTGTCCGGGAAGAGTATTACGGGCAGTACTTC
-,-,TRBJ1-1,TRBV18,CASSVPRGNTEAFF,TGTGCCAGCTCGGTTCCCCGAGGGAACACTGAAGCTTTCTTT
TRBD2,-,TRBJ2-1,TRBV7-6,CASSATPSGRDYNEQFF,TGTGCCAGCAGCGCTACCCCTAGCGGGAGGGACTACAATGAGCAGTTCTTC
-,-,TRBJ2-2,TRBV5-5,CASSLNRGKNGELFF,TGTGCCAGCAGCTTGAACCGAGGAAAGAACGGGGAGCTGTTTTTT
-,-,TRBJ1-1,TRBV30,CAWIWTSLRTEAFF,TGTGCCTGGATTTGGACATCCCTCCGCACTGAAGCTTTCTTT
-,-,TRBJ1-1,TRBV7-3,CASSFQGGNTEAFF,TGTGCCAGCAGCTTCCAGGGTGGGAACACTGAAGCTTTCTTT
-,once,TRBJ1-2,TRBV12-3/TRBV12-4,CASSFWSGYTF,TGTGCCAGCAGTTTCTGGAGTGGCTACACCTTC
-,-,TRBJ1-3,TRBV6-1,CASSEGSGFGGNTIYF,TGTGCCAGCAGTGAAGGGTCAGGGTTTGGTGGAAACACCATATATTTT
TRBD2,-,TRBJ2-5,TRBV2,CASRDLRLAGGRQETQYF,TGTGCCAGCAGAGATCTCCGACTAGCGGGAGGGCGCCAAGAGACCCAGTACTTC
TRBD1,-,TRBJ1-4,TRBV2,CASSIDRDEKLFF,TGTGCCAGCAGTATCGACAGGGACGAAAAACTGTTTTTT
-,-,TRBJ2-1,TRBV27,CASKNEWSSSGYNEQFF,TGTGCCAGCAAGAACGAATGGAGTTCCAGCGGGTATAATGAGCAGTTCTTC
TRBD1,-,TRBJ1-5,TRBV6-5,CASSSQGNDNQPQHF,TGTGCCAGCAGTTCACAGGGGAACGACAATCAGCCCCAGCATTTT
-,once,TRBJ1-3,TRBV3-1/TRBV3-2,CASSQQGAGNTIYF,TGTGCCAGCAGCCAACAGGGTGCTGGAAACACCATATATTTT
-,-,TRBJ1-1,TRBV15,CATSRARGTFTEAFF,TGTGCCACCAGCAGAGCCCGAGGGACTTTTACTGAAGCTTTCTTT
-,-,TRBJ2-7,TRBV11-3,CASSPNNYEQYF,TGTGCCAGCAGCCCGAACAACTACGAGCAGTACTTC
TRBD1,-,TRBJ2-7,TRBV5-4,CASSPGTGPSSYEQYF,TGTGCCAGCAGCCCGGGGACAGGTCCCAGCTCCTACGAGCAGTACTTC
-,once,TRBJ2-5,TRBV7-9,CASSTSGNSQETQYF,TGTGCCAGCAGCACCTCAGGGAACTCCCAAGAGACCCAGTACTTC
TRBD1,-,TRBJ1-6,TRBV18,CASSPPTGTSPLHF,TGTGCCAGCTCACCGCCGACAGGGACTTCACCCCTCCACTTT
-,-,TRBJ1-4,TRBV15,CATSSGRVDEKLFF,TGTGCCACCAGCTCTGGGAGGGTGGATGAAAAACTGTTTTTT
-,-,TRBJ1-4,TRBV7-8,CASSPSATNEKLFF,TGTGCCAGCAGCCCCTCAGCAACTAATGAAAAACTGTTTTTT
-,-,TRBJ1-5,TRBV30,CAWSTRADQPQHF,TGTGCCTGGAGTACGAGGGCCGATCAGCCCCAGCATTTT
-,-,TRBJ2-7,TRBV30,CAWRLVGEQYF,TGTGCCTGGAGGCTAGTGGGCGAGCAGTACTTC